This TCR delta chain originates from a study of γδ T cells in repeated Plasmodium falciparum infection. TCRdb made new clone calls on the multiplex PCR reads using CATT. The sample includes tens of thousands of delta-chain clones, approximately 1.5% of them seen just once. Flow sorting of PBMC yielded separate Vgamma9/Vdelta2+ and Vdelta2-negative gammadelta T cell populations for bulk repertoire analysis. The table lists this clone with many counts. The junction had 33 bases not matched to a gene; V was cut back by 4 bases and J by 0 bases. Germline V gene sequence: CDR1 TSWWSYY, CDR2 QGS. CDR3 size: 26 residues.

This clonotype was obtained from a pool of human donors (malaria-infected and uninfected, not separated). Sequenced input: gamma-delta T cells from blood. The rearrangement links TRDV1 to TRDJ1, with 12 nucleotides matching TRDD3. CDR3 sequence reads: CALGGRLLDCLQHILGDTKYTDKLIF. DNA of the CDR3: TGTGCTCTTGGGGGACGACTTTTAGACTGCCTACAACATATACTGGGGGATACCAAGTACACCGATAAACTCATCTTT.